Shown below are 18 T cell receptor beta chains from a single sample sequenced in a study of CD8+ T cells in alopecia areata. Treatment meaning: oral pan-JAK inhibitor, 5-10 mg twice daily. RNA extraction was followed by reverse transcription into cDNA, which acted as the sequencing template. Clones were sequenced by immunoSEQ multiplex PCR, and TCRdb holds only the in-frame ones, with some missing. The sample contains under 350,000 clones, over 45% of which appear only once. The sequences come from CD4+ T cells sorted from blood, collected at week 24, from a patient treated with tofacitinib. The receptors stem from a human donor with alopecia areata.

This rearrangement joins TRBV19 to TRBJ1-5; D is unresolved. The CDR3 totals 14 residues. Trimming shortened V by 4 bases and J by 0 bases, and 7 bases separated the two germline ends. Germline lookup yields CDR1 LNHDA and CDR2 SQIVND (reference sequence). CDR3 nucleotide sequence: TGTGCCAGTAGTACCTCACGTAGCAATCAGCCCCAGCATTTT. Protein: CASSTSRSNQPQHF. Based on the CDR3 plus reference TRBV19 and TRBJ1-5, the full variable domain is DGGITQSPKYLFRKEGQNVTLSCEQNLNHDAMYWYRQDPGQGLRLIYYSQIVNDFQKGDIAEGYSVSREKKESFPLTVTSAQKNPTAFYLCASSTSRSNQPQHFGDGTRLSIL.

The CDR3 DNA sequence: TGCGCCAGCAGCGTCTTACCTGGAAACACCATATATTTT. This codes for CASSVLPGNTIYF. The chain couples TRBV4-3 to TRBJ1-3; D gene unclear. Germline lookup yields CDR1 LGHNA and CDR2 YSLEER. This CDR3 region has 13 residues. Between the trimmed V and J ends, which lost 5 bases and 2 bases, there was a span of 7 bases.

This chain uses TRBV30 with TRBJ1-5; 7 bases are a match to TRBD1. The ends lost 1 base at V and 4 bases at J; junction bases unmatched: 4. This CDR3 spans 14 amino acids. In germline, CDR1 is GTSNPN, CDR2 SVGIG (reference sequence). CDR3 coding DNA: TGTGCCTGGAGTGCAGGGACAGTAAATCAGCCCCAGCATTTT. Translated, it gives CAWSAGTVNQPQHF.

The table lists this clone with a few counts. The rearrangement links TRBV5-4 to TRBJ2-1; tentatively, D is TRBD2 (6 bases). This CDR3 is built from 14 residues. Trimming removed 3 bases at V and 5 bases at J, with 12 bases between. From germline, CDR1 is SGHNT and CDR2 YYREEE (reference sequence). The CDR3 DNA reads as TGTGCCAGCAGCTCCCGGGGGAACCACAATGAGCAGTTCTTC. Translating it yields CASSSRGNHNEQFF.

The chain recombines TRBV5-1 with TRBJ2-1; no clear D. This CDR3 region has 17 residues. The V end lost 1 base, the J end lost 0 bases, and 14 bases lay between the germline ends. The V gene's germline CDR1 is SGHRS and CDR2 YFSETQ. CDR3 DNA: TGCGCCAGCAGCTTGATCCAGACAAGTTTCTCCTACAATGAGCAGTTCTTC. As protein: CASSLIQTSFSYNEQFF.

The gene calls are TRBV5-1 and TRBJ2-7, with D possibly matching TRBD1 (6 bases). The V gene lost 4 bases and the J gene lost 1 base, with 15 bases spanning the gap. The CDR3 length is 15 residues. In germline, CDR1 is SGHRS, CDR2 YFSETQ. The CDR3 bases are TGCGCCAGCAGCCCCGAGACAGGAATATCCTACGAGCAGTACTTC. This sequence encodes CASSPETGISYEQYF.

The CDR3 sequence is CASSLGGAGEWRTEAFF. The CDR3 coding sequence is TGTGCCAGCAGCTTGGGGGGCGCAGGGGAATGGAGGACTGAAGCTTTCTTT. The rearrangement joins TRBV5-4 to TRBJ1-1, with TRBD1 as a possible D gene (6 bases). The V gene lost 0 bases and the J gene lost 5 bases, with 20 bases spanning the gap. Germline CDR1 SGHNT, CDR2 YYREEE (reference sequence). The CDR3 consists of 17 residues.

The J gene is TRBJ2-1, the V gene TRBV11-2; no definite D call. V was cut by 5 bases and J by 0 bases, with 14 bases left in between. The CDR3 covers 16 residues. From germline, CDR1 is SGHAT and CDR2 FQNNGV. CDR3 bases: TGTGCCAGCAGCCTACTGCCGGCTAGCTCCTACAATGAGCAGTTCTTC. Translation gives CASSLLPASSYNEQFF.

This sequence joins TRBV6-5 and TRBJ2-1; D is possibly TRBD2 (6 bases). Germline assignment: CDR1 MNHEY and CDR2 SVGAGI. V dropped 5 bases and J dropped 10 bases, with 18 bases sitting between them. The CDR3 length is 14 residues. CDR3 sequence reads: CASSQGLHTTEQFF. CDR3 DNA sequence: TGTGCCAGCAGTCAGGGACTTCATACGACGGAGCAGTTCTTC.

In DNA form, the CDR3 reads TGTGCCAGTATCCCGAGGGCGCACAGAGGTGGGGATCAGCCCCAGCATTTT. This encodes CASIPRAHRGGDQPQHF. This chain uses TRBV19 with TRBJ1-5; D is uncertain. The V gene lost 7 bases and the J gene lost 5 bases, with 24 bases spanning the gap. The V gene's germline CDR1 is LNHDA and CDR2 SQIVND (reference sequence). The CDR3 sequence is 17 residues long. Drawing the rest from reference TRBV19 and TRBJ1-5, the complete variable domain is DGGITQSPKYLFRKEGQNVTLSCEQNLNHDAMYWYRQDPGQGLRLIYYSQIVNDFQKGDIAEGYSVSREKKESFPLTVTSAQKNPTAFYLCASIPRAHRGGDQPQHFGDGTRLSIL.

Here the CDR3 reads CAWAPRENTEAFF. CDR3 bases: TGTGCCTGGGCCCCGAGGGAGAACACTGAAGCTTTCTTT. The chain has TRBV30 and TRBJ1-1; no clear D gene. V lost 5 bases and J 1 base, leaving 11 bases between the germline ends. CDR1 GTSNPN and CDR2 SVGIG come from the germline V gene (reference sequence). CDR3 length: 13 residues.

This chain connects TRBV30 to TRBJ2-5; TRBD2 is a possible D gene (6 bases). CDR3 size: 15 residues. CDR1 is GTSNPN, CDR2 SVGIG, per germline (reference sequence). V shed 5 bases and J shed 1 base, with 17 bases lying between them. The DNA of the CDR3 is TGTGCCTGGCGGGGAATGGGGGGTCCCCAAGAGACCCAGTACTTC. Amino acids: CAWRGMGGPQETQYF.

In its sample, this clone was seen a few times. The chain carries TRBV6-6 and TRBJ2-4, with D possibly matching TRBD2 (5 bases). V was shortened by 7 bases and J by 6 bases, with 10 bases between the two germline ends. This CDR3 is built from 12 residues. Germline V lookup: CDR1 MNHNY, CDR2 SVGAGI (reference sequence). CDR3 coding DNA: TGTGCCAGCATCAGCGGCAGAAACATTCAGTACTTC. This gives the protein CASISGRNIQYF.

V and J are TRBV30 and TRBJ1-6, with 8 bases matching TRBD1. This CDR3 comprises 13 residues. Trimming at V came to 4 bases and at J to 9 bases, leaving 5 bases not matched to a gene. Germline CDR1 and CDR2: GTSNPN and SVGIG (reference sequence). The CDR3 DNA sequence: TGTGCCTGGACTGACAGGGGAAGTTCACCCCTCCACTTT. This codes for CAWTDRGSSPLHF.

This clone was seen a few times. CDR3 in amino acids: CSVLNRFAYEQYF. The CDR3 DNA is TGCAGCGTCTTGAACAGGTTTGCCTACGAGCAGTACTTC. The chain is built from TRBV29-1 and TRBJ2-7; perhaps TRBD1 as D (5 bases). V lost 6 bases, J lost 2 bases, and 14 bases lay in between. Germline V lookup: CDR1 SQVTM, CDR2 ANQGSEA. The CDR3 extends over 13 amino acids.

The gene calls are TRBV29-1 and TRBJ2-3; a weak D match, TRBD2 (5 bases). Germline loops: CDR1 SQVTM, CDR2 ANQGSEA. There are 13 residues in the CDR3. Trimming pared 4 bases from V and 7 bases from J, leaving 15 bases between. The chain's CDR3 is CSVALPETNTQYF. The CDR3, as DNA: TGCAGCGTTGCGCTACCAGAGACTAATACGCAGTATTTT.

This chain links TRBV30 with TRBJ2-5; D is unclear. The V gene's germline CDR1 is GTSNPN and CDR2 SVGIG (reference sequence). Deletions cut 0 bases from V and 6 bases from J, with 5 bases between. The CDR3 is 11 residues long. CDR3 sequence reads: CAWSVLKTQYF. The CDR3 nucleotides read TGTGCCTGGAGTGTATTGAAGACCCAGTACTTC.

The chain couples TRBV30 to TRBJ2-2; 8 nucleotides align to TRBD2. The CDR3 has 15 amino acids. Trimming removed 4 bases from V and 4 bases from J; junction bases left unmatched: 8. Looked up from germline, CDR1 is GTSNPN and CDR2 is SVGIG (reference sequence). The CDR3 sequence: CAWNQGLGVTGELFF. The CDR3 DNA sequence: TGTGCCTGGAATCAGGGACTAGGGGTCACCGGGGAGCTGTTTTTT.